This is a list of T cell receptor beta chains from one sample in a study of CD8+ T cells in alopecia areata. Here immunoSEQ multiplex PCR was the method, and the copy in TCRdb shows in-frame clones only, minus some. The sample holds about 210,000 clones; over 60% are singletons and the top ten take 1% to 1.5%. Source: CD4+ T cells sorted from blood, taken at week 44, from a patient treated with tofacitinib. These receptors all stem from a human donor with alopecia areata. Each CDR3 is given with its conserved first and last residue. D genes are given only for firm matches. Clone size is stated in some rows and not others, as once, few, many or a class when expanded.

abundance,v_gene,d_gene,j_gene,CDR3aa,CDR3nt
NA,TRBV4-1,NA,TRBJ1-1,CASSQVGRQNTEAFF,TGCGCCAGCAGCCAAGTCGGCAGGCAGAACACTGAAGCTTTCTTT
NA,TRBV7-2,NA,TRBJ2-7,CASSLGPSWGSSYEQYF,TGTGCCAGCAGCTTAGGACCGAGTTGGGGGAGCTCCTACGAGCAGTACTTC
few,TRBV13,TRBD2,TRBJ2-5,CASSPGTSGGRETQYF,TGTGCCAGCAGCCCGGGGACTAGCGGGGGCCGAGAGACCCAGTACTTC
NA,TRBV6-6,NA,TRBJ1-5,CASSSNQPQHF,TGTGCCAGCAGTTCGAATCAGCCCCAGCATTTT
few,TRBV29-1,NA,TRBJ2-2,CSVAEGNGELFF,TGCAGCGTTGCCGAAGGGAACGGGGAGCTGTTTTTT
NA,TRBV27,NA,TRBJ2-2,CASSLSTATGELFF,TGTGCCAGCAGTTTATCGACAGCCACCGGGGAGCTGTTTTTT
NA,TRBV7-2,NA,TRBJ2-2,CASSLVWTGGTGELFF,TGTGCCAGCAGCTTAGTTTGGACCGGAGGAACCGGGGAGCTGTTTTTT
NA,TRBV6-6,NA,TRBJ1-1,CASSYEGLNTEAFF,TGTGCCAGTAGTTACGAGGGCCTAAACACTGAAGCTTTCTTT
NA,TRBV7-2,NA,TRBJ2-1,CASSLKQGHEQFF,TGTGCCAGCAGCTTGAAGCAGGGACATGAGCAGTTCTTC
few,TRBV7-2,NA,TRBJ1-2,CASSLQGINYGYTF,TGTGCCAGCAGCTTACAGGGGATTAACTATGGCTACACCTTC
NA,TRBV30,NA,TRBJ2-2,CAWSGTSNTGELFF,TGTGCCTGGAGCGGGACATCGAACACCGGGGAGCTGTTTTTT
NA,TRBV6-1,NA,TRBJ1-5,CASSESARLRDF,TGTGCCAGCAGTGAATCGGCCCGACTCAGGGATTTT
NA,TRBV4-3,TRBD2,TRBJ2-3,CASSQDLERGGHTQYF,TGCGCCAGCAGCCAAGACTTGGAGCGGGGGGGCCATACGCAGTATTTT
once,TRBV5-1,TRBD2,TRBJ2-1,CASSLLLAGGTYNEQFF,TGCGCCAGCAGCTTGCTACTAGCGGGGGGAACCTACAATGAGCAGTTCTTC
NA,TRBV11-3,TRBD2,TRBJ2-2,CASSPAWGGLNTGELFF,TGTGCCAGCAGCCCCGCCTGGGGGGGATTGAACACCGGGGAGCTGTTTTTT
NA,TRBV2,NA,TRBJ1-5,CASSEATGSNQPQHF,TGTGCCAGCAGTGAAGCAACTGGGAGCAATCAGCCCCAGCATTTT
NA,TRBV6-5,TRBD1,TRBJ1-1,CASNSRGMNTEAFF,TGTGCCAGCAACTCCAGGGGGATGAACACTGAAGCTTTCTTT
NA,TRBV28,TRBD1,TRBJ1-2,CASSADRERRAYGYTF,TGTGCCAGCAGCGCGGACAGGGAAAGACGGGCTTATGGCTACACCTTC
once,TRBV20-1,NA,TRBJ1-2,CSAQLYSGYTF,TGCAGTGCTCAACTTTACTCTGGCTACACCTTC
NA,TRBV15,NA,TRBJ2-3,CATSRALVGDTQYF,TGTGCCACCAGCAGAGCCCTAGTGGGAGATACGCAGTATTTT
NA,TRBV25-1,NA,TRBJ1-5,CASSEKGIYQPQHF,TGTGCCAGCAGTGAGAAGGGAATTTATCAGCCCCAGCATTTT
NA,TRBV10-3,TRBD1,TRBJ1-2,CAISERQGNYGYTF,TGTGCCATCAGTGAGCGACAGGGGAACTATGGCTACACCTTC
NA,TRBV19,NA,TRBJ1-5,CASSTGRDQPQHF,TGTGCCAGTAGTACAGGGCGGGATCAGCCCCAGCATTTT
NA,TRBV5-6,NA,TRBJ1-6,CASSLAGAAWNSPLHF,TGTGCCAGCAGCTTGGCCGGGGCAGCTTGGAATTCACCCCTCCACTTT
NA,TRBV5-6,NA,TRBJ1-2,CASSLTPNYGYTF,TGTGCCAGCAGCTTGACACCTAACTATGGCTACACCTTC
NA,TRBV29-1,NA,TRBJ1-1,CSVGDVAFF,TGCAGCGTTGGAGACGTTGCTTTCTTT
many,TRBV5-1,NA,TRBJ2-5,CASSELNQETQYF,TGCGCCAGCAGCGAGTTAAACCAAGAGACCCAGTACTTC
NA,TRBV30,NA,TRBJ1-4,CAWSASGRKLFF,TGTGCCTGGAGCGCCAGTGGGAGAAAACTGTTTTTT
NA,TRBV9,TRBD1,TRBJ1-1,CASSDGTGGLNTEAFF,TGTGCCAGCAGCGACGGGACAGGGGGCCTGAACACTGAAGCTTTCTTT
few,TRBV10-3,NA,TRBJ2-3,CATKVGLVMSTDTQYF,TGTGCCACCAAAGTCGGGCTCGTCATGTCCACAGATACGCAGTATTTT
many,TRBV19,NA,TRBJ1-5,CACAGRYSNQPQHF,TGTGCCTGCGCAGGGCGATATAGCAATCAGCCCCAGCATTTT
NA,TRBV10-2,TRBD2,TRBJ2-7,CASSEGTSGYEQYF,TGCGCCAGCAGTGAGGGGACTAGCGGATACGAGCAGTACTTC
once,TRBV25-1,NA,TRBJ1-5,CASSRGGYQPQHF,TGTGCCAGCAGCCGGGGAGGATATCAGCCCCAGCATTTT
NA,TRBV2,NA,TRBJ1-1,CASSWGFEAFF,TGTGCCAGCAGTTGGGGATTTGAAGCTTTCTTT
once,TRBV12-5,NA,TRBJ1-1,CASGSGGAGEAFF,TGTGCTAGTGGATCGGGGGGCGCAGGTGAAGCTTTCTTT
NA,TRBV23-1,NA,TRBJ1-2,CASSPLSGYTF,TGCGCCAGCAGTCCCCTCTCTGGCTACACCTTC
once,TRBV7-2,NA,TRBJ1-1,CASSRLMTVFDEAFF,TGTGCCAGCAGCAGATTAATGACAGTCTTTGACGAAGCTTTCTTT
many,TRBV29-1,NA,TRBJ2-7,CSAADSAVGEQYF,TGCAGTGCAGCCGACAGCGCCGTGGGGGAGCAGTACTTC
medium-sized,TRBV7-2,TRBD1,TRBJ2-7,CASSRTGNGEQYF,TGTGCCAGCAGCCGGACAGGGAACGGCGAGCAGTACTTC
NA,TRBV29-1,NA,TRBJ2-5,CSVTMLETQYF,TGCAGCGTTACAATGTTGGAGACCCAGTACTTC
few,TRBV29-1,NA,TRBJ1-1,CSVEEWVTEAFF,TGCAGCGTTGAAGAGTGGGTAACTGAAGCTTTCTTT
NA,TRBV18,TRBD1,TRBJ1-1,CASSPLAQGTEAFF,TGTGCCAGCTCACCACTTGCACAGGGGACTGAAGCTTTCTTT
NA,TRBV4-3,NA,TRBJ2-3,CASSALTPGDTQYF,TGCGCCAGCAGCGCCTTAACCCCGGGGGATACGCAGTATTTT
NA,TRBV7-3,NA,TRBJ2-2,CASSLDRLGELFF,TGTGCCAGCAGCCTTGACAGGCTGGGGGAGCTGTTTTTT
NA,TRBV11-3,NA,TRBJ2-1,CASSLPGQSDEQFF,TGTGCCAGCAGCTTACCAGGACAGTCGGATGAGCAGTTCTTC
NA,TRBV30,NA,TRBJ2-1,CAWSISYNEQFF,TGTGCCTGGAGTATTTCCTACAATGAGCAGTTCTTC
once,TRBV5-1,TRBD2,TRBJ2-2,CASSLVPQLAGGTNTGELFF,TGCGCCAGCAGCTTGGTTCCCCAACTAGCGGGGGGCACGAACACCGGGGAGCTGTTTTTT
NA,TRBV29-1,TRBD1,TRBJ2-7,CSVGWTGGNYEQYF,TGCAGCGTTGGATGGACAGGGGGGAACTACGAGCAGTACTTC
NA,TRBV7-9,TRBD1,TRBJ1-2,CASSPVTGADPRSYTF,TGTGCCAGCAGCCCGGTCACAGGGGCCGATCCGAGGAGCTACACCTTC
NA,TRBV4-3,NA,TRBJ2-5,CASSQGGGQETQYF,TGCGCCAGCAGCCAAGGTGGAGGACAAGAGACCCAGTACTTC
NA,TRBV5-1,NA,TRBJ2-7,CASSIVASNYYEQYF,TGCGCCAGCAGCATTGTAGCCTCGAACTATTACGAGCAGTACTTC
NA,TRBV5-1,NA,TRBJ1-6,CASSRDRGARGSPLHF,TGCGCCAGCAGTCGAGACCGGGGGGCGAGAGGATCACCCCTCCACTTT
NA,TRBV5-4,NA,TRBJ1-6,CASSGGGNSNSPLHF,TGTGCCAGCAGCGGGGGGGGGAATAGCAATTCACCCCTCCACTTT
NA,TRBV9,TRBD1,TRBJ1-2,CASSGGQGVSRSGYTF,TGTGCCAGCAGCGGAGGACAGGGGGTCAGTAGGAGCGGCTACACCTTC
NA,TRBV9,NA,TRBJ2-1,CASFGRKYNEQFF,TGTGCCAGCTTCGGGCGGAAATACAATGAGCAGTTCTTC
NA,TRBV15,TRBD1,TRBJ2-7,CATSRDYGTGYDIEQYF,TGTGCCACCAGCAGAGATTACGGGACAGGGTACGATATTGAGCAGTACTTC
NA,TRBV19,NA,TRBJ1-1,CASSMEGLEAFF,TGTGCCAGTAGCATGGAAGGGTTGGAAGCTTTCTTT